This T cell receptor beta chain derives from a study of blood T cell repertoires in COVID-19. As for the study in general: COVID-19 samples from acute and convalescent phases originated in the United States, Italy and Spain. PBMCs, B-cell-depleted T cells, or T cells were the source of the cDNA or gDNA that made up the material.

V lost 3 bases, J lost 5 bases, and 5 bases stayed unmatched. CDR1 and CDR2 from the germline V gene are SGHTA and FQGNSA. The CDR3 runs 15 residues. Source study methods: For nucleated cells, counts were estimated from reference gene primer amplification. The protocol was immunoSEQ multiplex PCR, while the TCRdb copy is restricted to in-frame clones and leaves out a portion. For V, J and clone size, that table is used; D and trimming come from the DNA. The sample records more than 200,000 clones, around four fifths being singletons. The genes are TRBV7-2 and TRBJ2-1; 9 nucleotides line up with TRBD2. Sequenced sample: peripheral blood. This receptor was identified in a woman aged 40 to 50 with active or convalescent COVID-19. CDR3 sequence reads: CASSLPAGGHNEQFF. The CDR3 nucleotides are TGTGCCAGCAGCTTGCCAGCGGGGGGCCACAATGAGCAGTTCTTC.